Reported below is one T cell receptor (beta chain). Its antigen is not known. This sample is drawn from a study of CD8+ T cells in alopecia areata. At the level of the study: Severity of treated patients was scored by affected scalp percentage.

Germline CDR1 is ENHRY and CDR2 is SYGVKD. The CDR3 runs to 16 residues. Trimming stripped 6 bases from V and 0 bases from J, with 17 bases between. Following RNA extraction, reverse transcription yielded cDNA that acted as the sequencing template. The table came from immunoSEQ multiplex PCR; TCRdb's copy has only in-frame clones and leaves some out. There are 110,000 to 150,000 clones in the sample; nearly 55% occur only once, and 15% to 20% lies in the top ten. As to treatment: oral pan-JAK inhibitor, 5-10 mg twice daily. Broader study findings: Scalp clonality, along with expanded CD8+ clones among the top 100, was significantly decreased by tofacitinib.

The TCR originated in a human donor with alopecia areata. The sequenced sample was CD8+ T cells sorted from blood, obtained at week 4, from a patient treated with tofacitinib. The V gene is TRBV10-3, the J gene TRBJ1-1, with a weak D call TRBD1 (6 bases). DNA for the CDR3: TGTGCCATCAGATCTGGAGACAGGTCCATGAACACTGAAGCTTTCTTT. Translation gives CAIRSGDRSMNTEAFF.